This entry lists 19 T cell receptor beta chains sequenced from one sample in a study of OX40 agonist ivuxolimab in advanced cancers. The assay was immunoSEQ multiplex PCR, and TCRdb's table has in-frame clones only and misses some. The repertoire has some 66,000 clones, over 80% of them found once; the top ten carry 2% to 2.5%. The source was CD4+ or CD8+ T cells sorted from blood, collected in a trial of the OX40 agonist ivuxolimab. These receptors were taken from an adult with an advanced solid tumor such as melanoma, head and neck, liver or kidney cancer.

The gene calls are TRBV28 and TRBJ2-1; D gene uncertain. Germline CDR1 is MDHEN and CDR2 is SYDVKM. The CDR3 consists of 15 residues. The V and J ends lost 2 bases and 4 bases respectively, with 12 bases between them. In DNA form, the CDR3 reads TGTGCCAGCAGTTTAGAAGGTTTCTCTTACAATGAGCAGTTCTTC. Translation gives CASSLEGFSYNEQFF.

The rearrangement links TRBV19 to TRBJ2-7, with a possible D match to TRBD2 (5 bases). Trimming took 0 bases from V and 7 from J, leaving 10 bases between them. CDR3 length: 13 amino acids. Germline values: CDR1 LNHDA, CDR2 SQIVND (reference sequence). CDR3 protein: CASSIDRGEEQYF. CDR3 DNA sequence: TGTGCCAGTAGTATAGATCGTGGGGAGGAGCAGTACTTC.

The chain has TRBV7-2 and TRBJ2-7; D is undetermined. Trimming cost V 4 bases and J 3 bases, with 10 bases left between them. The length of the CDR3 is 13 residues. Germline CDR1 and CDR2: SGHTA and FQGNSA. CDR3 coding DNA: TGTGCCAGCAGCTCCCAAAGGATCTACGAGCAGTACTTC. Its translation: CASSSQRIYEQYF.

Only a few counts were recorded for this clone. The chain recombines TRBV7-2 with TRBJ2-1; D is undetermined. The CDR3 is made up of 13 amino acids. Trimming shortened V by 4 bases and J by 4 bases, and 8 bases separated the two germline ends. Germline V gene sequence: CDR1 SGHTA, CDR2 FQGNSA. In nucleotides, the CDR3 is TGTGCCAGCAGCTACGGGCGGTACAATGAGCAGTTCTTC. Amino acid sequence: CASSYGRYNEQFF.

The chain couples TRBV9 to TRBJ1-1, with a weak D call TRBD1 (5 bases). Germline V gene sequence: CDR1 SGDLS, CDR2 YYNGEE. The CDR3 has 14 amino acids. Trimming took 0 bases from V and 9 from J, leaving 15 bases between them. The CDR3 region is CASSVGQQFSKAFF. The CDR3 nucleotides are TGTGCCAGCAGCGTAGGACAGCAATTTTCGAAAGCTTTCTTT.

The chain recombines TRBV7-8 with TRBJ2-1; 9 bases fit TRBD2. The CDR3 spans 15 residues. V was pared by 5 bases and J by 4 bases, with 6 bases of the junction left unmatched. Germline loops: CDR1 SGHVS, CDR2 FQNEAQ. The CDR3 nucleotides read TGTGCCAGCAGCCTACTAGCGGGTCTTTACAATGAGCAGTTCTTC. Protein: CASSLLAGLYNEQFF.

This clone came up a few times. This chain uses TRBV19 with TRBJ2-7; D tentatively fits TRBD1 or TRBD2 (5 bases each). Trimming removed 4 bases from V and 9 bases from J, with 10 bases in between. The CDR3 runs 11 residues. Germline V lookup: CDR1 LNHDA, CDR2 SQIVND (reference sequence). The CDR3 protein is CASSTGGGQYF. The CDR3 region has the DNA TGTGCCAGTAGTACTGGGGGTGGGCAGTACTTC.

The rearrangement joins TRBV5-6 to TRBJ2-1, with 8 bases matching TRBD2. Germline V gives CDR1 SGHDT, CDR2 YYEEEE. V shed 4 bases and J 4 bases; nucleotides not matched to a gene: 7. The CDR3 is 15 residues long. The CDR3 region has the DNA TGTGCCAGCAGCGTTCCGGGACTAGATTACAATGAGCAGTTCTTC. Amino acid sequence: CASSVPGLDYNEQFF.

V usage is TRBV4-2 and J usage is TRBJ1-1, with 10 bases aligning to TRBD1. The CDR3 has 16 residues. V gave up 7 bases and J gave up 0 bases; unmatched junction bases: 8. Germline V gene sequence: CDR1 LGHNA, CDR2 YNFKEQ. CDR3 DNA sequence: TGTGCCAGCACTCTCGGACAGGGGGAGGTGAACACTGAAGCTTTCTTT. It specifies CASTLGQGEVNTEAFF.

The rearrangement links TRBV11-2 to TRBJ1-5; tentatively, D is TRBD1 (5 bases). V gave up 5 bases and J gave up 3 bases, with 8 bases separating them. Germline V gene sequence: CDR1 SGHAT, CDR2 FQNNGV. The CDR3 covers 13 residues. The CDR3 DNA reads as TGTGCCAGCAGCACAGGACTCAATCAGCCCCAGCATTTT. Translated: CASSTGLNQPQHF.

This clone was picked up a small number of times. This chain joins TRBV7-2 and TRBJ1-1; D gene unclear. Germline values: CDR1 SGHTA, CDR2 FQGNSA. V gave up 5 bases and J gave up 1 base, with 11 bases separating them. CDR3 length equals 14 residues. The CDR3 is CASSLMAQNTEAFF. CDR3 sequence (DNA): TGTGCCAGCAGCCTAATGGCCCAGAACACTGAAGCTTTCTTT.

This clone was observed a handful of times. The CDR3 loop reads CASSIRTGVMREQYF. In DNA form, the CDR3 reads TGTGCCAGTAGTATTAGGACAGGGGTCATGCGGGAGCAGTACTTC. The chain uses TRBV19 and TRBJ2-7; TRBD1 matches 9 bases. This CDR3 has 15 amino acids. CDR1 is LNHDA and CDR2 is SQIVND in the germline V gene (reference sequence). V lost 3 bases to trimming and J lost 7 bases; unmatched junction nucleotides: 10.

The rearrangement links TRBV7-9 to TRBJ2-3, with 7 bases identical to TRBD1. The germline CDR1 and CDR2 sequences are SEHNR and FQNEAQ (reference sequence). The CDR3 runs 14 residues. J gave up 4 bases and V 3 bases, and 4 bases lay outside the gene matches. This chain's CDR3 is CASSLTGLADTQYF. The CDR3 DNA follows: TGTGCCAGCAGCTTGACAGGGTTGGCAGATACGCAGTATTTT.

V usage is TRBV28 and J usage is TRBJ2-7; 9 positions match TRBD1. This CDR3 is 16 amino acids long. The junction had 7 bases not matched to a gene; V was cut back by 1 base and J by 3 bases. Germline CDR1 is MDHEN and CDR2 is SYDVKM. The CDR3 sequence is CASSLSGQGGGYEQYF. The CDR3 DNA follows: TGTGCCAGCAGTTTATCGGGACAGGGAGGCGGCTACGAGCAGTACTTC.

Turning to this clone: Mismatch with germline at one junction end may stem from a read error. This chain connects TRBV20-1 to TRBJ2-1, with D unresolved. CDR1 is DFQATT, CDR2 SNEGSKA, per germline (reference sequence). The CDR3 is made up of 11 amino acids. The CDR3 sequence: CSARGPPGQFF. The CDR3 DNA reads as TGCAGTGCCAGAGGTCCCCCGGGGCAGTTCTTC.

In nucleotides, the CDR3 is TGCGCCAGCAGCCTTCCTCTAGCGGCTAGCACAGATACGCAGTATTTT. This gives the protein CASSLPLAASTDTQYF. The chain uses TRBV5-1 and TRBJ2-3; 7 nucleotides align to TRBD2. V lost 4 bases, J lost 0 bases, and 8 bases stayed unmatched. Germline CDR1 and CDR2: SGHRS and YFSETQ. The CDR3 sequence is 16 residues long.

The chain links TRBV27 to TRBJ1-1; TRBD1 aligns across 7 bases. Germline CDR1 is MNHEY and CDR2 is SMNVEV (reference sequence). Trimming cost V 6 bases and J 1 base; bases outside gene matches: 5. This CDR3 is built from 14 residues. CDR3: CASSRQGENTEAFF. The CDR3 nucleotides read TGTGCCAGCAGCCGACAGGGCGAGAACACTGAAGCTTTCTTT.

The V and J genes are TRBV6-5 and TRBJ2-6; TRBD1 might be the D (6 bases). This CDR3 region has 15 residues. Between the trimmed V and J ends, which lost 5 bases and 9 bases, there was a span of 17 bases. Germline V CDR1 and CDR2: MNHEY, SVGAGI. The CDR3 nucleotides read TGTGCCAGCAGTATAAACAGGGTAAAAGTCAACGTCCTGACTTTC. It translates to CASSINRVKVNVLTF.

This chain uses TRBV11-3 with TRBJ2-2, with a tentative D call TRBD2 (6 bases). The CDR3 is made up of 12 amino acids. Germline-derived CDR1 and CDR2 are SGHNT and YENEEA. V shed 5 bases and J shed 7 bases, with 8 bases lying between them. This CDR3 is CASSPTSGELFF. CDR3 nucleotide sequence: TGTGCCAGCAGCCCGACTAGCGGGGAGCTGTTTTTT.